This T cell receptor beta chain was found in a study of T cell responses to AZD1222 COVID-19 vaccine. Broader study findings: Unmutated regions of variants are reportedly targeted by nearly half of spike-specific TCRs. The peak T cell response came first, and repertoires were sampled only after it.

Clones were sequenced by immunoSEQ multiplex PCR, and TCRdb holds only the in-frame ones, with some missing. The sample has some 140,000 clones, approximately 85% seen once; the top ten hold approximately 6%. Germline lookup yields CDR1 PRHDT and CDR2 FYEKMQ (reference sequence). This CDR3 has 15 residues. Trimming cost V 4 bases and J 2 bases, with 14 bases left between them. This clone was recorded a few times. No antigen is known for it. The specimen was peripheral blood, collected 28 days after the second AZD1222 dose. This TCR came from an adult who received the AZD1222 COVID-19 vaccine. The V gene is TRBV13, the J gene TRBJ1-2; no firm D call. CDR3 nucleotide sequence: TGTGCCAGCAGCTGGGAAAAAAGGGCAAACTATGGCTACACCTTC. This translates into CASSWEKRANYGYTF.